The present T cell receptor (beta chain) was sequenced within a study of T and B cells in COVID-19 patients. This clonotype was found a few times. Its target is unknown. BIOMED2 TRB-A/B primer pools were used in multiplex TRB PCR. TCRdb redid the calling of the multiplex PCR reads with MiXCR, one entry per CDR3 protein. The table shows several thousand distinct CDR3 sequences, with 20% to 25% occurring only once. There are 12 residues in the CDR3. Germline CDR1 is MDHEN and CDR2 is SYDVKM. J was trimmed by 7 bases and V by 3 bases; bases with no gene match: 3. Findings of the study overall: Blood from mildly ill patients while symptomatic, and early samples from severe cases, were scarce.

Each TRB amplification used roughly 250-550 ng of genomic DNA from blood. The TCR comes from a human donor with active COVID-19. This chain connects TRBV28 to TRBJ2-7; TRBD1 matches at 7 bases. Material for sequencing was blood. The CDR3 DNA reads as TGTGCCAGCAGTTTGGAGGACAGGGAGCAGTACTTC. Protein product: CASSLEDREQYF.